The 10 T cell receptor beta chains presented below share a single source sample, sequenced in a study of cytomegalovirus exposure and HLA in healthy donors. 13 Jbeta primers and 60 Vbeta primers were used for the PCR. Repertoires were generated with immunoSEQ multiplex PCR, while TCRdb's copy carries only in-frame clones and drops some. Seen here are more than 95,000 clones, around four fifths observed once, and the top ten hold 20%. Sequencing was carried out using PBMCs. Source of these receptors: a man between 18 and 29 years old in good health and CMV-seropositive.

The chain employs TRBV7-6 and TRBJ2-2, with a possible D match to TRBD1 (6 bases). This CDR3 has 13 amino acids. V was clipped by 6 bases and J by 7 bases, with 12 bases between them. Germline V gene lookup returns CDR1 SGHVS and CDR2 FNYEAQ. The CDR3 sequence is CASRSGQYGELFF. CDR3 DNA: TGTGCCAGCAGATCAGGACAGTACGGGGAGCTGTTTTTT.

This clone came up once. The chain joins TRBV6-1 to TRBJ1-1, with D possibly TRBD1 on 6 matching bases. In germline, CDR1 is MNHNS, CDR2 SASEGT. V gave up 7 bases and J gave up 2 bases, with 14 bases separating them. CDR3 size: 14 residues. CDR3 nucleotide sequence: TGTGCCAGCATGAGGGGGGGACATAACACTGAAGCTTTCTTT. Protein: CASMRGGHNTEAFF.

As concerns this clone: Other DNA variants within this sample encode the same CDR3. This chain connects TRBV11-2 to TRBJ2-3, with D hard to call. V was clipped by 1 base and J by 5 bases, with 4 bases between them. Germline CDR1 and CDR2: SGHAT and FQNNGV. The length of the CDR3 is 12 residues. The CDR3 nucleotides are TGTGCCAGCAGCTTAGGCGGAGATACGCAGTATTTT. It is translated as CASSLGGDTQYF.

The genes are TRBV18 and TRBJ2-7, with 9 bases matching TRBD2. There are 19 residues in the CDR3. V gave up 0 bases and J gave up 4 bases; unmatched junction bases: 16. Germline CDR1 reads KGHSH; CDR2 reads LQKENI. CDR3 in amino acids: CASSPPWGDGGGARYEQYF. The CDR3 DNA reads TGTGCCAGCTCACCACCGTGGGGGGATGGCGGGGGGGCCAGGTACGAGCAGTACTTC.

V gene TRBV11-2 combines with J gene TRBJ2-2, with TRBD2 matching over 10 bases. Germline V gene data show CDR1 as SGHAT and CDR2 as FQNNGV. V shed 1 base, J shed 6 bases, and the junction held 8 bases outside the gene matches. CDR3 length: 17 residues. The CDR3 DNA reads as TGTGCCAGCAGCTTAGTGAGAGCGCTAGCGGGGGCCGGGGAGCTGTTTTTT. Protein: CASSLVRALAGAGELFF.

CDR3 amino acids: CASSLTSLNEQFF. In DNA form, the CDR3 reads TGTGCCAGCAGCTTAACTAGTCTGAATGAGCAGTTCTTC. This chain uses TRBV7-9 with TRBJ2-1; weak D call: TRBD2 (5 bases). This CDR3 is built from 13 residues. Trimming left V 2 bases short and J 7 bases short, with 9 bases between. Germline CDR1 is SEHNR and CDR2 is FQNEAQ (reference sequence).

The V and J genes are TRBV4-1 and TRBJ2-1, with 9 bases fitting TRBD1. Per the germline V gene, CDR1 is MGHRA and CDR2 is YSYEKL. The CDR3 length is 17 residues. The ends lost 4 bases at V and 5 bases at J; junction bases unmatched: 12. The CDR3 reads CASSRTAGTGFHNEQFF. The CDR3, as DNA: TGCGCCAGCAGCCGTACGGCGGGGACAGGGTTTCACAATGAGCAGTTCTTC.

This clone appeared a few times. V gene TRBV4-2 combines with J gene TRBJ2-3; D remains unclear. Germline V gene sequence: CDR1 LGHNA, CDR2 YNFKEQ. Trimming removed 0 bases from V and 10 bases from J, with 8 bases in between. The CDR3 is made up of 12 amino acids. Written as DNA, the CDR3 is TGTGCCAGCAGCCAAGATCTATCGTCGCAGTATTTT. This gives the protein CASSQDLSSQYF.

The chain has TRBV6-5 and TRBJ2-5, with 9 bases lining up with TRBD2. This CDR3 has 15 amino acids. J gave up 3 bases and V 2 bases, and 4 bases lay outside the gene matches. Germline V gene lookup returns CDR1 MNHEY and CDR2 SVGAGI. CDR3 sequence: CASSYTGGGEETQYF. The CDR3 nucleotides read TGTGCCAGCAGTTACACCGGCGGGGGGGAAGAGACCCAGTACTTC.

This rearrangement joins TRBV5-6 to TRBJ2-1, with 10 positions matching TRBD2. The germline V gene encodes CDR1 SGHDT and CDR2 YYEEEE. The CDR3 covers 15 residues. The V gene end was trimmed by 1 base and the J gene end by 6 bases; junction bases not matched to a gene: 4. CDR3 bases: TGTGCCAGCAGCTTGAGCGGACTAGCGGTCAATGAGCAGTTCTTC. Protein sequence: CASSLSGLAVNEQFF.